A selection of T cell receptor beta chains follows, all from one sample in a study of T cell changes during pregnancy in multiple sclerosis. Method: immunoSEQ multiplex PCR; TCRdb's copy keeps in-frame clones and lacks some. Seen here are about 80,000 clones, around 90% observed once, and the top ten hold roughly 0.21%. Sequencing was performed on CD4+ T cells from peripheral blood mononuclear cells, taken before pregnancy. These receptors originate from a female donor with multiple sclerosis, enrolled in a pregnancy study. Each CDR3 is given with its conserved first and last residue. The order of the fields is clone size, V gene, J gene, D gene, CDR3 DNA, CDR3 protein. D genes are given only for firm matches. Not every row has a clone size; where given, it reads once, few, many or a size class.

.	TRBV4-1	TRBJ1-2	.	TGCGCCAGCAGCAACCGACAGGTCTACACCTTC	CASSNRQVYTF
.	TRBV25-1	TRBJ2-5	.	TGTGCCAGCAGTCCTACCGTCTCCCAAGAGACCCAGTACTTC	CASSPTVSQETQYF
.	TRBV28	TRBJ2-1	TRBD2	TGTGCCAGCAGTGTAAGCGGGAGCAACGACAATGAGCAGTTCTTC	CASSVSGSNDNEQFF
.	TRBV5-1	TRBJ2-1	TRBD2	TGCGCCAGCAGCTTGGCCGGGGGACTAGCGGTCAATGAGCAGTTCTTC	CASSLAGGLAVNEQFF
.	TRBV29-1	TRBJ1-2	.	TGCAGCGTTGCGGGGGGCAAGAGCGGCTACACCTTC	CSVAGGKSGYTF
once	TRBV5-4	TRBJ2-2	TRBD2	TGTGCCAGCAGCTCCCTTGGGGGGACTAGTGTGGGGGAGCTGTTTTTT	CASSSLGGTSVGELFF
.	TRBV5-1	TRBJ1-6	.	TGCGCCAGCAGCTTGGACAGGAATAATTCACCCCTCCACTTT	CASSLDRNNSPLHF
.	TRBV29-1	TRBJ1-2	TRBD1	TGCAGCGGTATTGGACAGGGCAAGGACTATGGCTACACCTTC	CSGIGQGKDYGYTF
.	TRBV2	TRBJ1-1	TRBD1	TGTGCCAGCAGCCGACAGGGGATGAACACTGAAGCTTTCTTT	CASSRQGMNTEAFF
once	TRBV19	TRBJ2-5	.	TGTGCCAGTAGTATTAACAGGGAGGAGACCCAGTACTTC	CASSINREETQYF